Below are 22 T cell receptor beta chains sequenced from a single sample in a study of prognosis after radiotherapy for stage I lung cancer. The authors amplified TCR beta CDR3 from genomic DNA using two-round multiplex PCR. For every TRBV and TRBJ gene, a specific primer was used in first-round PCR. TCRdb re-called the multiplex PCR reads through MiXCR, storing one row per CDR3 protein. Among 20,000 or so distinct CDR3 sequences listed, roughly two fifths were seen once. The material was PBMCs, obtained before or after stereotactic body radiation therapy (not recorded which). The receptors derive from a donor aged 50 or older with non-small cell lung cancer.

Judged by abundance, this clonotype is medium-sized. This chain links TRBV20-1 with TRBJ2-7, with D tentatively TRBD1 (5 bases). Germline lookup yields CDR1 DFQATT and CDR2 SNEGSKA (reference sequence). The CDR3 contains 12 residues. V shed 6 bases and J shed 4 bases, with 13 bases lying between them. For the CDR3, the DNA is TGCAGTGCCCAGGGCCAGGCATACGAGCAGTACTTC. It codes for CSAQGQAYEQYF.

Only one count was recorded for this clonotype. V is TRBV20-1 and J is TRBJ1-2; possible D gene TRBD1, 5 bases. The germline CDR1 and CDR2 sequences are DFQATT and SNEGSKA (reference sequence). The CDR3 runs to 11 residues. CDR3 DNA sequence: TGCAGAGCCGGGGCCTCCTATGGCTACACCTTC. Residues: CRAGASYGYTF.

This clonotype was detected ten times or more. CDR3 residues: CASRPSPGQSTDTQYF. The CDR3 coding sequence is TGTGCCAGCAGGCCATCCCCGGGACAAAGCACAGATACGCAGTATTTT. The chain links TRBV7-9 to TRBJ2-3, with D possibly matching TRBD1 (6 bases). V was pared by 6 bases and J by 0 bases, with 16 bases between. CDR1 is SEHNR and CDR2 is FQNEAQ in the germline V gene (reference sequence). This CDR3 is 16 amino acids long. Together with reference TRBV7-9 and TRBJ2-3, the CDR3 gives the full variable domain: DTGVSQNPRHKITKRGQNVTFRCDPISEHNRLYWYRQTLGQGPEFLTYFQNEAQLEKSRLLSDRFSAERPKGSFSTLEIQRTEQGDSAMYLCASRPSPGQSTDTQYFGPGTRLTVL.

Details on this clonotype: This may be a read error: a much more frequent sequence differs by one nucleotide. The V and J genes are TRBV19 and TRBJ2-5; possible D gene TRBD1, 5 bases. V lost 4 bases to trimming and J lost 5 bases, with 14 bases between them. Germline CDR1 is LNHDA and CDR2 is SQIVND (reference sequence). CDR3 length equals 14 residues. The CDR3 spells CASSTDMGHETQYF. As DNA, the CDR3 is TGTGCCAGTAGTACCGACATGGGGCACGAGACCCAGTACTTC.

This clonotype was recorded at least ten times. The rearrangement joins TRBV6-1 to TRBJ1-2; 7 bases map to TRBD1. From germline, CDR1 is MNHNS and CDR2 SASEGT. The CDR3 sequence is 12 residues long. The CDR3 here is CAIRKGAYGYTF. The DNA of the CDR3 is TGTGCTATAAGGAAGGGGGCGTATGGCTACACCTTC.

The CDR3 loop is CSARDLAGGTSYEQYF. In DNA, the CDR3 is TGCAGTGCTAGAGATCTAGCGGGAGGGACCTCCTACGAGCAGTACTTC. The chain couples TRBV20-1 to TRBJ2-7; 12 bases line up with TRBD2. The CDR3 has 16 residues. Trimming took 0 bases from V and 0 from J; bases not matched to a gene: 3. From germline, CDR1 is DFQATT and CDR2 SNEGSKA (reference sequence).

This clonotype has a count of ten or more. This chain links TRBV15 with TRBJ2-5; D may be TRBD2 (7 bases). This CDR3 is 16 amino acids long. The V gene lost 2 bases and the J gene lost 5 bases, with 18 bases spanning the gap. Germline loops: CDR1 LNHNV, CDR2 YYDKDF (reference sequence). The CDR3 is CATSRQGGVGGETQYF. The CDR3 DNA reads TGTGCCACCAGCAGACAAGGGGGGGTGGGGGGGGAGACCCAGTACTTC.

The V and J genes are TRBV6-1 and TRBJ2-5, with 8 bases that match TRBD2. With V trimmed by 8 bases and J by 1 base, 12 bases remained unmatched. The germline gives CDR1 MNHNS, CDR2 SASEGT. This CDR3 contains 16 residues. CDR3: CASEAPSGGFQETQYF. Here the CDR3 DNA reads TGTGCCAGCGAAGCCCCAAGCGGGGGTTTCCAAGAGACCCAGTACTTC.

This chain links TRBV20-1 with TRBJ1-6, with D uncertain. The germline V gene encodes CDR1 DFQATT and CDR2 SNEGSKA (reference sequence). The CDR3 totals 16 residues. V lost 1 base and J lost 17, with 27 bases in between. DNA of the CDR3: TGCAGTGCTAGAGTAGACGGTGACTCCTATAATTCACACATCCACTTT. This codes for CSARVDGDSYNSHIHF.

The chain combines TRBV6-1 with TRBJ2-3; 7 bases line up with TRBD2. The V gene's germline CDR1 is MNHNS and CDR2 SASEGT. The CDR3 loop spans 15 amino acids. Germline trimming cut 3 bases from V and 4 bases from J; bases unmatched to any gene: 7. The CDR3: CASSEVWGGADTQYF. The CDR3, as DNA: TGTGCCAGCAGTGAGGTGTGGGGGGGAGCAGATACGCAGTATTTT.

A remark on this clonotype: An end of the junction does not agree with germline; a read error may underlie this. The V and J genes are TRBV28 and TRBJ1-2; D is undetermined. Germline lookup yields CDR1 MDHEN and CDR2 SYDVKM. The CDR3 covers 15 residues. The CDR3 DNA sequence: TGTGCCAGCAGTTTAACGCAAGGTTCTAACTACGGCTACACCTTC. It encodes CASSLTQGSNYGYTF.

This clonotype has ten or more counts. CDR3 amino acids: CASSFTGEKQFF. CDR3 coding DNA: TGTGCCAGCAGTTTTACGGGAGAGAAGCAGTTCTTC. This chain joins TRBV12-3 or TRBV12-4 and TRBJ2-1; D is possibly TRBD2 (6 bases). V gave up 3 bases and J gave up 11 bases, with 11 bases separating them. The length of the CDR3 is 12 residues.

The chain joins TRBV20-1 to TRBJ2-3; TRBD2 aligns across 11 bases. There are 17 residues in the CDR3. V was clipped by 6 bases and J by 2 bases; unmatched bases: 13. Germline-derived CDR1 and CDR2 are DFQATT and SNEGSKA (reference sequence). CDR3 coding DNA: TGCAGTGCAACCCGCCGGACTAGCGGGCATCTCACAGATACGCAGTATTTT. As protein: CSATRRTSGHLTDTQYF.

This clonotype has at least ten counts. The V and J genes are TRBV19 and TRBJ2-7, with a tentative D call TRBD1 (6 bases). Germline CDR1 is LNHDA and CDR2 is SQIVND (reference sequence). The V end was cut by 6 bases, the J end by 2 bases, with 14 bases between. The CDR3 runs 14 residues. The CDR3 DNA follows: TGTGCCAGTAGACCGGCAGGGGTGGCCTACGAGCAGTACTTC. Translating it yields CASRPAGVAYEQYF.

The CDR3 protein is CSAGAELAGVYEQFF. The CDR3 DNA reads as TGCAGTGCAGGTGCCGAACTAGCGGGAGTGTATGAGCAGTTCTTC. This chain joins TRBV20-1 and TRBJ2-1, with 11 positions matching TRBD2. After removal of 6 bases from V and 8 bases from J, the junction contained 12 bases not matched to a gene. The CDR3 sequence is 15 residues long. Germline V gene lookup returns CDR1 DFQATT and CDR2 SNEGSKA (reference sequence).

This clonotype was seen ten or more times. The rearrangement links TRBV6-1 to TRBJ1-5; 10 bases align to TRBD1. The CDR3 is made up of 15 amino acids. Germline values: CDR1 MNHNS, CDR2 SASEGT. V shed 6 bases, J shed 6 bases, and the junction held 8 bases outside the gene matches. CDR3 loop: CASSQTGGAGQPQHF. CDR3 DNA sequence: TGTGCCAGCAGCCAGACAGGGGGCGCGGGTCAGCCCCAGCATTTT.

The sample holds many counts of this clonotype. This chain uses TRBV12-3 or TRBV12-4 with TRBJ2-3; 8 bases map to TRBD2. The CDR3 has 14 amino acids. Trimming cost V 4 bases and J 4 bases; bases outside gene matches: 4. As DNA, the CDR3 is TGTGCCAGCAGTTCAGGACTAGCCTCAGATACGCAGTATTTT. Its translation: CASSSGLASDTQYF.

Of note for this clonotype: This may stem from a read error, because a much larger clone lies one nucleotide away. This sequence joins TRBV9 and TRBJ2-1; TRBD1 matches at 8 bases. From germline, CDR1 is SGDLS and CDR2 YYNGEE. After removal of 4 bases from V and 3 bases from J, the junction contained 3 bases not matched to a gene. CDR3 length: 14 residues. CDR3 DNA sequence: TGTGCCAGCAGCTCGACAGGGGACTACAATGAGCAGTTCTTC. Its translation: CASSSTGDYNEQFF. The variable domain in full, with the rest retrieved from reference TRBV9 and TRBJ2-1, is DSGVTQTPKHLITATGQRVTLRCSPRSGDLSVYWYQQSLDQGLQFLIQYYNGEERAKGNILERFSAQQFPDLHSELNLSSLELGDSALYFCASSSTGDYNEQFFGPGTRLTVL.

Comments on this clonotype: A far more abundant clone sits one base away, making this likely a read error. The chain has TRBV6-1 and TRBJ2-3; possible D gene TRBD1, 5 bases. The V gene lost 6 bases and the J gene lost 2 bases, with 9 bases spanning the gap. The CDR3 length is 13 residues. From germline, CDR1 is MNHNS and CDR2 SASEGT. The CDR3 sequence: CASSREITDTQYF. The CDR3 DNA sequence: TGTGCCAGCAGCAGGGAAATCACAGATACGCAGTATTTT.

With respect to this clonotype: A read error is likely here: a far larger clone is one base away. V usage is TRBV6-2 or TRBV6-3 and J usage is TRBJ2-1; 9 bases match TRBD2. Germline CDR1 MNHEY, CDR2 SVGEGT. The CDR3 covers 16 residues. CDR3 sequence reads: CASSDSSSGIYNEQFF. The CDR3 nucleotides are TGTGCCAGCAGTGACTCTTCTAGCGGGATTTACAATGAGCAGTTCTTC.

This clonotype appeared many times. The CDR3 DNA is TGCAGTGCTACTACGGGACTAGCGAATGAGCAGTTCTTC. It is translated as CSATTGLANEQFF. The V gene is TRBV20-1, the J gene TRBJ2-1, with 10 bases aligning to TRBD2. V gave up 4 bases and J gave up 7 bases; unmatched junction bases: 4. CDR3 length: 13 residues. Per the germline V gene, CDR1 is DFQATT and CDR2 is SNEGSKA (reference sequence).

Many counts were recorded for this clonotype. This chain connects TRBV12-5 to TRBJ2-1; 9 bases agree with TRBD1. The V segment lost 5 bases and the J segment 3 bases; nucleotides outside the gene matches: 8. The length of the CDR3 is 16 residues. Per the germline V gene, CDR1 is LGHNT and CDR2 is FRNRAP. For the CDR3, the DNA is TGTGCTAGTGGTCCCCCGGGACAGGGTCACTACAATGAGCAGTTCTTC. This encodes CASGPPGQGHYNEQFF.